The 3 T cell receptor beta chains below come from one sample, sequenced in a study of blood T cell repertoires in COVID-19. Measured with immunoSEQ multiplex PCR; TCRdb has only the in-frame clones, and not every one. This table holds 330,000 or so clones, roughly 89% found once. Sequencing was performed on peripheral blood. All receptors come from a man aged 25-40 years with COVID-19, enrolled during active disease.

The chain recombines TRBV1 with TRBJ2-7; the table assigns TRBD1, which was not confirmed against the DNA. TRBV1 represents a pseudogene. This CDR3 is built from 15 residues. The CDR3 loop reads CTSSQTGTGNYEQYF. The CDR3 region has the DNA TGCACCAGCAGCCAGACCGGGACAGGGAACTACGAGCAGTACTTC.

The chain combines TRBV7-2 with TRBJ2-1; 12 nucleotides line up with TRBD2. The CDR3 sequence is 14 residues long. The V segment lost 6 bases and the J segment 6 bases; nucleotides outside the gene matches: 3. Germline V gives CDR1 SGHTA, CDR2 FQGNSA. The CDR3: CASSRTSGTNEQFF. The CDR3 DNA follows: TGTGCCAGCAGTCGGACTAGCGGGACCAATGAGCAGTTCTTC.

The chain carries TRBV19 and TRBJ2-3; 14 bases agree with TRBD2. The germline V gene encodes CDR1 LNHDA and CDR2 SQIVND (reference sequence). V lost 2 bases to trimming and J lost 5 bases; unmatched junction nucleotides: 9. The CDR3 contains 18 residues. CDR3 residues: CASSISGLAGGRIDTQYF. CDR3 nucleotides: TGTGCCAGTAGTATATCCGGACTAGCGGGGGGCAGGATAGATACGCAGTATTTT.